These 27 T cell receptor beta chains were sequenced from one sample in a study of PD-L1 blockade in urothelial cancer. The data were produced by immunoSEQ multiplex PCR, yet TCRdb's version contains in-frame clones alone and is incomplete. Of about 32,000 clones detected, around 87% appear once; the ten largest clones hold 3% to 4%. Specimen: PBMCs, collected around atezolizumab (anti-PD-L1) treatment. The receptor source for this set is a middle-aged man with urothelial cancer.

The chain combines TRBV5-1 with TRBJ2-5; maybe TRBD1 (7 bases). Germline V CDR1 and CDR2: SGHRS, YFSETQ. V was trimmed by 9 bases and J by 7 bases, leaving 22 bases between them. This CDR3 spans 14 amino acids. The DNA of the CDR3 is TGCGCCACAAGCATCACAGGGGAGGTTCGGACCCAGTACTTC. It yields the protein CATSITGEVRTQYF.

The rearrangement links TRBV6-5 to TRBJ2-5; tentatively, D is TRBD1 (6 bases). Germline V gives CDR1 MNHEY, CDR2 SVGAGI. The CDR3 sequence is 16 residues long. Trimming stripped 2 bases from V and 9 bases from J, with 22 bases between. The CDR3 loop reads CASSYITGPRAGAQYF. Here the CDR3 DNA reads TGTGCCAGCAGTTACATCACCGGGCCTAGGGCAGGGGCCCAGTACTTC.

This chain uses TRBV2 with TRBJ1-1; no clear D gene. CDR1 SNHLY and CDR2 FYNNEI come from the germline V gene. This CDR3 has 11 residues. Trimming removed 6 bases at V and 7 bases at J, with 9 bases between. The CDR3 protein is CASSVTYEAFF. CDR3 sequence (DNA): TGTGCCAGCAGCGTAACTTATGAAGCTTTCTTT.

This clone was detected once. The chain carries TRBV2 and TRBJ2-7, with D tentatively TRBD2 (6 bases). Trimming took off 4 bases at V and 3 bases at J, with 16 bases between the two ends. The CDR3 runs 15 residues. CDR1 is SNHLY and CDR2 is FYNNEI in the germline V gene. The CDR3 sequence is CASSARGPGGYEQYF. The CDR3 coding sequence is TGTGCCAGCAGTGCGCGGGGACCGGGCGGCTACGAGCAGTACTTC.

In its sample, this clone was seen once. The V and J genes are TRBV5-1 and TRBJ1-1; D gene unclear. The CDR3 is 14 residues long. The V gene's germline CDR1 is SGHRS and CDR2 YFSETQ. The V gene lost 4 bases and the J gene lost 6 bases, with 16 bases spanning the gap. The CDR3 spells CASSVGSVRAEAFF. In nucleotides, the CDR3 is TGCGCCAGCAGCGTGGGTAGCGTCCGCGCTGAAGCTTTCTTT.

The chain recombines TRBV18 with TRBJ1-5, with D possibly TRBD1 on 6 matching bases. With 8 bases removed from V and 4 bases from J, the gap between germline ends came to 9 bases. The CDR3 extends over 12 amino acids. Germline loops: CDR1 KGHSH, CDR2 LQKENI. The DNA of the CDR3 is TGTGCCAGCCACCAGGGGAATCAGCCCCAGCATTTT. Its protein is CASHQGNQPQHF.

The chain combines TRBV10-2 with TRBJ2-1; 8 bases agree with TRBD2. The CDR3 contains 13 residues. V trimming: 6 bases; J trimming: 9 bases; junction bases outside the gene matches: 7. Germline V gene lookup returns CDR1 WSHSY and CDR2 SAAADI. The CDR3 region has the DNA TGCGCCAGCAGAGGACTAGCCGCCGGTGAGCAGTTCTTC. Translation: CASRGLAAGEQFF.

V is TRBV9 and J is TRBJ1-1; tentative D call: TRBD1 (5 bases). V was cut by 4 bases and J by 1 base, with 11 bases left in between. Germline V lookup: CDR1 SGDLS, CDR2 YYNGEE. The CDR3 is 14 residues long. The CDR3 is CASSPGTGNTEAFF. The CDR3 nucleotides read TGTGCCAGCAGCCCCGGAACAGGGAACACTGAAGCTTTCTTT. Full variable domain (missing parts from reference TRBV9 and TRBJ1-1): DSGVTQTPKHLITATGQRVTLRCSPRSGDLSVYWYQQSLDQGLQFLIQYYNGEERAKGNILERFSAQQFPDLHSELNLSSLELGDSALYFCASSPGTGNTEAFFGQGTRLTVV.

The V call is TRBV18, the J call TRBJ2-7, with D possibly TRBD1 on 5 matching bases. In germline, CDR1 is KGHSH, CDR2 LQKENI. There are 16 residues in the CDR3. V dropped 4 bases and J dropped 0 bases, with 16 bases sitting between them. CDR3 in DNA: TGTGCCAGCTCACGCTGGGGTCAGGGAAGCTCCTACGAGCAGTACTTC. Translation gives CASSRWGQGSSYEQYF.

The V and J genes are TRBV19 and TRBJ2-3; 13 bases map to TRBD2. The CDR3 has 18 residues. Germline V gene sequence: CDR1 LNHDA, CDR2 SQIVND (reference sequence). The V segment lost 7 bases and the J segment 2 bases; nucleotides outside the gene matches: 12. The DNA of the CDR3 is TGTGCCAGTACCAGGACTAGCGGGAGTTCAAAGCTCACAGATACGCAGTATTTT. It specifies CASTRTSGSSKLTDTQYF.

The V gene is TRBV7-9, the J gene TRBJ2-1; D not certain. The CDR3 length is 13 residues. V was cut by 4 bases and J by 8 bases, with 12 bases left in between. Germline V CDR1 and CDR2: SEHNR, FQNEAQ (reference sequence). The CDR3 is CASSSPEFYEQFF. In DNA, the CDR3 is TGTGCCAGCAGCTCCCCGGAGTTCTATGAGCAGTTCTTC.

This sequence joins TRBV19 and TRBJ2-4, with 11 bases fitting TRBD2. CDR1 and CDR2 (germline): LNHDA, SQIVND (reference sequence). The length of the CDR3 is 15 residues. The V and J ends lost 5 bases and 6 bases, in that order; junction bases with no gene match: 6. The CDR3, as DNA: TGTGCCAGTAGTGTACCGGGGACTAGCGGAAACATTCAGTACTTC. Translation: CASSVPGTSGNIQYF.

This clone was seen a few times. The rearrangement uses TRBV6-1 and TRBJ1-3; D remains ambiguous. V shed 4 bases and J shed 2 bases, with 9 bases lying between them. From germline, CDR1 is MNHNS and CDR2 SASEGT. The CDR3 is made up of 14 amino acids. The CDR3 DNA sequence: TGTGCCAGCAGTGCGTGGGGAGCTGGAAACACCATATATTTT. Translated: CASSAWGAGNTIYF.

In DNA, the CDR3 is TGTGCCAGCAGCTTGAACAGGATTGGCTACGAGCAGTACTTC. Translated, it gives CASSLNRIGYEQYF. V and J are TRBV5-8 and TRBJ2-7; a weak D match, TRBD1 (5 bases). Between the trimmed V and J ends, which lost 1 base and 3 bases, there was a span of 11 bases. The CDR3 extends over 14 amino acids. The germline gives CDR1 SGHTS, CDR2 YDEGEE.

CDR3 sequence (DNA): TGTGCCAGCAGCTTAGTTCCCGGGGGAGGAAACACCATATATTTT. Protein: CASSLVPGGGNTIYF. The V call is TRBV11-2, the J call TRBJ1-3, with D possibly being TRBD1 (5 bases). The CDR3 loop spans 15 amino acids. Trimming left V 1 base short and J 4 bases short, with 11 bases between. Germline assignment: CDR1 SGHAT and CDR2 FQNNGV.

This chain connects TRBV27 to TRBJ2-2; 8 positions match TRBD2. Germline CDR1 MNHEY, CDR2 SMNVEV (reference sequence). Trimming took 2 bases from V and 0 from J; bases not matched to a gene: 2. This CDR3 region has 16 residues. CDR3 in DNA: TGTGCCAGCAGTTTACAGCGGGGGTCGAACACCGGGGAGCTGTTTTTT. As protein: CASSLQRGSNTGELFF.

This chain links TRBV27 with TRBJ2-1; 13 bases are a match to TRBD2. The CDR3 is made up of 16 amino acids. Germline V CDR1 and CDR2: MNHEY, SMNVEV (reference sequence). V lost 8 bases to trimming and J lost 10 bases; unmatched junction nucleotides: 14. The CDR3 sequence: CASRWGGTSGAGEQFF. CDR3 sequence (DNA): TGTGCCAGCCGATGGGGGGGGACTAGCGGGGCTGGGGAGCAGTTCTTC.

This chain links TRBV10-3 with TRBJ2-2, with a tentative D call TRBD1 (6 bases). CDR3 length equals 14 residues. The V and J ends lost 6 bases and 1 base respectively, with 9 bases between them. Germline V gene lookup returns CDR1 ENHRY and CDR2 SYGVKD. The CDR3 is CAIRPGQNTGELFF. Here the CDR3 DNA reads TGTGCCATCAGACCGGGACAGAACACCGGGGAGCTGTTTTTT.

V is TRBV4-3 and J is TRBJ2-4, with D maybe TRBD2 (7 bases). The CDR3 consists of 15 residues. Germline V gene sequence: CDR1 LGHNA, CDR2 YSLEER. V lost 0 bases and J 6 bases, leaving 12 bases between the germline ends. For the CDR3, the DNA is TGCGCCAGCAGCCAAGATTGGGGGGGGCGAAACATTCAGTACTTC. Translating gives CASSQDWGGRNIQYF.

V is TRBV11-3 and J is TRBJ1-1; D call uncertain. V shed 2 bases and J shed 0 bases, with 4 bases lying between them. The germline V gene has CDR1 SGHNT and CDR2 YENEEA. The CDR3 totals 13 residues. In DNA form, the CDR3 reads TGTGCCAGCAGCTTATCGGTGAACACTGAAGCTTTCTTT. It is translated as CASSLSVNTEAFF.

J is TRBJ2-1 and V is TRBV4-1, with TRBD1 matching 7 bases. CDR1 is MGHRA, CDR2 YSYEKL, per germline. This CDR3 has 20 residues. Trimming at V came to 2 bases and at J to 2 bases, leaving 18 bases not matched to a gene. In nucleotides, the CDR3 is TGCGCCAGCAGCCAATCCCAAACAGGGGTATGGCAGGGGACCTACAATGAGCAGTTCTTC. Translation: CASSQSQTGVWQGTYNEQFF.

This clone has a handful of counts. The rearrangement uses TRBV19 and TRBJ2-1, with 9 bases that match TRBD1. With V trimmed by 5 bases and J by 8 bases, 7 bases remained unmatched. Germline V gene lookup returns CDR1 LNHDA and CDR2 SQIVND (reference sequence). The CDR3 runs 14 residues. The CDR3 sequence is CASSLRTGVDEQFF. CDR3 DNA sequence: TGTGCCAGTAGTTTACGGACAGGGGTAGATGAGCAGTTCTTC.

This clone was observed a single time. The V gene is TRBV4-3, the J gene TRBJ2-7; tentatively, D is TRBD2 (6 bases). This CDR3 is 15 amino acids long. Germline CDR1 LGHNA, CDR2 YSLEER. V shed 1 base and J shed 4 bases, with 14 bases lying between them. The CDR3 loop is CASSQAGTDFYEQYF. CDR3 sequence (DNA): TGCGCCAGCAGCCAAGCGGGGACTGATTTTTACGAGCAGTACTTC.

The genes are TRBV6-5 and TRBJ2-5; 13 nucleotides align to TRBD2. J gave up 5 bases and V 3 bases, and 6 bases lay outside the gene matches. CDR1 and CDR2 from the germline V gene are MNHEY and SVGAGI. The CDR3 is made up of 16 amino acids. In DNA form, the CDR3 reads TGTGCCAGCAGTTATTGGACTAGCGGGAGAGGGGAGACCCAGTACTTC. This codes for CASSYWTSGRGETQYF.

This chain connects TRBV9 to TRBJ2-2; 8 bases match TRBD1. The germline gives CDR1 SGDLS, CDR2 YYNGEE. This CDR3 has 16 residues. V shed 4 bases, J shed 4 bases, and the junction held 9 bases outside the gene matches. The chain's CDR3 is CASSPWGRGPTGELFF. The CDR3 DNA follows: TGTGCCAGCAGCCCCTGGGGCAGGGGGCCCACCGGGGAGCTGTTTTTT.

This clone was observed a handful of times. This rearrangement joins TRBV10-3 to TRBJ1-4; D might be TRBD1 (6 bases). In germline, CDR1 is ENHRY, CDR2 SYGVKD. Trimming removed 10 bases at V and 5 bases at J, with 20 bases between. The CDR3 is 15 amino acids. CDR3 nucleotide sequence: TGTGCCACCCACTCCGGACAGAGCGGCAATGAAAAACTGTTTTTT. It yields the protein CATHSGQSGNEKLFF.

The sample holds one count of this clone. This chain joins TRBV27 and TRBJ2-3, with 7 bases lining up with TRBD2. V trimming: 3 bases; J trimming: 1 base; junction bases outside the gene matches: 1. The germline V gene has CDR1 MNHEY and CDR2 SMNVEV (reference sequence). The CDR3 is 14 residues long. CDR3 sequence (DNA): TGTGCCAGCAGTTTTGGGAGGGGCACAGATACGCAGTATTTT. Its translation is CASSFGRGTDTQYF.